The next 2 T cell receptor beta chains were all read from a single sample in a study of glioma-infiltrating T cells. Using RNA template, CDR3s of TCR alpha and beta were amplified with iRepertoire arm-PCR. MiXCR was run by TCRdb on the multiplex PCR reads, yielding one entry per CDR3 protein. The repertoire holds 300,000 to 450,000 distinct CDR3 sequences, 41% seen once, with around 12% in the top ten. The sample consisted of glioma tissue, nonneoplastic brain tissue, or PBMCs (not recorded which). Receptors originate from a human donor with low-grade glioma or glioblastoma, undergoing nonglioma brain surgery, or in good health (not recorded which).

With respect to this clonotype: The CDR3 does not end in the conserved phenylalanine or tryptophan, so this is likely a read error. The CDR3 sequence is CASSFGWGDYYGYTL. As DNA, the CDR3 is TGTGCCAGCAGTTTCGGGTGGGGGGACTACTATGGCTACACCCTC. J is TRBJ1-2 and V is TRBV28; the D gene is possibly TRBD1 (5 bases). Deletions cut 3 bases from V and 3 bases from J, with 14 bases between. The CDR3 is 15 residues long. Per the germline V gene, CDR1 is MDHEN and CDR2 is SYDVKM.

This clonotype occurred a few times. V gene TRBV7-9 combines with J gene TRBJ2-7; D is unresolved. The CDR3 loop spans 13 amino acids. CDR1 and CDR2 (germline): SEHNR, FQNEAQ (reference sequence). Trimming cost V 5 bases and J 6 bases, with 14 bases left between them. The CDR3 DNA sequence: TGTGCCAGCAGCCTGATTTTAGGGCTCGAGCAGTACTTC. Translating it yields CASSLILGLEQYF.